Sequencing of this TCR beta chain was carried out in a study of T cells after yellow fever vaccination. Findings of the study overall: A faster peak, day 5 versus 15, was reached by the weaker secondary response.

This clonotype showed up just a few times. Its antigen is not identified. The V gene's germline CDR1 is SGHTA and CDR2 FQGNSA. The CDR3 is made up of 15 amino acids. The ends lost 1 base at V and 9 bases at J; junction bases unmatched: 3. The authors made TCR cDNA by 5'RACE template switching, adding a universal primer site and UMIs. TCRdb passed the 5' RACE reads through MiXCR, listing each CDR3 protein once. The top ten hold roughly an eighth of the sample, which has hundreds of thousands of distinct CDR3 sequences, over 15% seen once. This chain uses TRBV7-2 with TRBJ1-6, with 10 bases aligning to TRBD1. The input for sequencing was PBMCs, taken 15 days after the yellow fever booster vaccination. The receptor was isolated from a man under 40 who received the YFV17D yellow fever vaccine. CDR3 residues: CASSLVGTGASPLHF. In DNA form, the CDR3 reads TGTGCCAGCAGCTTAGTCGGGACAGGGGCTTCACCCCTCCACTTT.